The sequence of this T cell receptor (beta chain) was determined in a study of blood T cell repertoires in COVID-19. Libraries were prepared by immunoSEQ multiplex PCR; TCRdb keeps only in-frame clonotypes and omits some of them. This sample has 100,000 to 150,000 clones; around 82% occur once, and the top ten carry about 5.4%. The ends lost 6 bases at V and 2 bases at J; junction bases unmatched: 8. The CDR3 has 15 residues. The germline V gene has CDR1 MNHEY and CDR2 SVGEGT. This receptor was obtained from an elderly man with active or convalescent COVID-19. The specimen sequenced was peripheral blood. The rearrangement uses TRBV6-2 or TRBV6-3 and TRBJ2-5, with 8 bases aligning to TRBD2. CDR3 in amino acids: CASSSGGTSQETQYF. CDR3 nucleotide sequence: TGTGCCAGCAGCTCCGGAGGGACTAGTCAAGAGACCCAGTACTTC.